This T cell receptor beta chain is drawn from a study of blood T cells in healthy people across ages. CDR3 size: 14 residues. Per the germline V gene, CDR1 is SQVTM and CDR2 is ANQGSEA. V lost 0 bases, J lost 7 bases, and 15 bases lay in between. Primers used in a second PCR of roughly 6 to 12 cycles were a sample-barcoded 5' primer and a J-beta primer mix. Through a template-switch adaptor with 12 random nucleotides, each cDNA molecule received a tag. Using its own MiXCR run on the 5' RACE reads, TCRdb lists one record per CDR3 protein. The sample lists about 1.7 million distinct CDR3 sequences, 28% occurring once. The sample holds many counts of this clonotype.

V and J are TRBV29-1 and TRBJ2-5; no firm D call. This clonotype was obtained from a woman aged 25 to 39 in good health. Material: blood. CDR3 loop: CSVEDLVPGGTQYF. For the CDR3, the DNA is TGCAGCGTTGAAGATCTTGTCCCCGGCGGGACCCAGTACTTC.